Listed here are 30 T cell receptor beta chains from one sample, sequenced in a study of cytomegalovirus exposure and HLA in healthy donors. Primers: 60 Vbeta forward and 13 Jbeta reverse. Assay used: immunoSEQ multiplex PCR; TCRdb lists only in-frame clones, some missing. The data show roughly 100,000 clones, around 66% seen once. Sample: PBMCs. Source of these receptors: a woman between 50 and 59 years old in good health and CMV-seronegative.

This chain uses TRBV5-1 with TRBJ2-7, with 7 positions matching TRBD2. Germline CDR1 and CDR2: SGHRS and YFSETQ. The length of the CDR3 is 15 residues. Losses at the gene ends were 1 base for V and 0 bases for J; bases not matched to a gene: 4. The DNA of the CDR3 is TGCGCCAGCAGCTTGAACCCGGGGGGCTCCTACGAGCAGTACTTC. Protein sequence: CASSLNPGGSYEQYF.

V is TRBV10-1 and J is TRBJ1-4; 10 positions match TRBD1. CDR1 is WNHNN and CDR2 is SYGVQD in the germline V gene (reference sequence). The CDR3 consists of 15 residues. V lost 4 bases, J lost 11 bases, and 10 bases stayed unmatched. The CDR3 sequence: CASSAGRDRGEKLFF. The DNA of the CDR3 is TGCGCCAGCAGTGCCGGTCGGGACAGGGGTGAGAAACTGTTTTTT.

The chain combines TRBV5-6 with TRBJ2-6; D perhaps matches TRBD2 (6 bases). CDR3 length equals 18 residues. Trimming left V 2 bases short and J 3 bases short, with 18 bases between. The germline gives CDR1 SGHDT, CDR2 YYEEEE. The CDR3 here is CASSLDAGWASGANVLTF. For the CDR3, the DNA is TGTGCCAGCAGCTTAGATGCGGGATGGGCGAGTGGGGCCAACGTCCTGACTTTC.

V and J are TRBV11-3 and TRBJ2-1; D unclear. CDR3 length: 13 amino acids. Germline V CDR1 and CDR2: SGHNT, YENEEA. Between the trimmed V and J ends, which lost 6 bases and 7 bases, there was a span of 13 bases. CDR3 sequence reads: CASSFTVYNEQFF. The CDR3 region has the DNA TGTGCCAGCAGTTTCACAGTTTATAATGAGCAGTTCTTC.

The gene calls are TRBV6-1 and TRBJ1-3; 9 nucleotides align to TRBD1. With V trimmed by 6 bases and J by 5 bases, 8 bases remained unmatched. This CDR3 comprises 15 residues. Germline V gene lookup returns CDR1 MNHNS and CDR2 SASEGT. The CDR3 region is CASSLLGQGRNTIYF. CDR3 sequence (DNA): TGTGCCAGCAGCCTATTGGGACAGGGTAGAAACACCATATATTTT.

This clone was counted a few times. The chain employs TRBV5-8 and TRBJ2-5, with D possibly TRBD1 on 6 matching bases. Between the trimmed V and J ends, which lost 1 base and 5 bases, there was a span of 18 bases. This CDR3 has 16 amino acids. In germline, CDR1 is SGHTS, CDR2 YDEGEE. CDR3 nucleotides: TGTGCCAGCAGCTTGACAGGGTTCGAACACAAGGAGACCCAGTACTTC. This translates into CASSLTGFEHKETQYF.

The rearrangement joins TRBV6-1 to TRBJ2-5; no clear D. The CDR3 is 14 amino acids. V was pared by 2 bases and J by 1 base, with 8 bases between. Looked up from germline, CDR1 is MNHNS and CDR2 is SASEGT. The CDR3: CASSESWSQETQYF. In DNA, the CDR3 is TGTGCCAGCAGTGAAAGCTGGAGCCAAGAGACCCAGTACTTC.

The rearrangement links TRBV4-2 to TRBJ2-7, with 7 positions matching TRBD2. With V trimmed by 4 bases and J by 4 bases, 4 bases remained unmatched. The CDR3 has 13 amino acids. The germline gives CDR1 LGHNA, CDR2 YNFKEQ. The CDR3 nucleotides read TGTGCCAGCAGCCGGGGGGGGGAATACGAGCAGTACTTC. This gives the protein CASSRGGEYEQYF.

The gene calls are TRBV30 and TRBJ2-7; 9 nucleotides align to TRBD1. The J segment lost 0 bases and the V segment lost 5 bases, leaving 17 bases of the junction unmatched. Germline values: CDR1 GTSNPN, CDR2 SVGIG (reference sequence). The CDR3 has 18 amino acids. The CDR3 DNA reads as TGTGCCTGGGCCCGGGACAGGGTATTCGTGCGCTCCTCCTACGAGCAGTACTTC. Encoded protein: CAWARDRVFVRSSYEQYF.

The chain is built from TRBV7-2 and TRBJ2-7, with D maybe TRBD1 (6 bases). This CDR3 is built from 13 residues. Germline CDR1 reads SGHTA; CDR2 reads FQGNSA. Between the trimmed V and J ends, which lost 5 bases and 2 bases, there was a span of 10 bases. CDR3 sequence (DNA): TGTGCCAGCAGCCAGGGGCCTACCTACGAGCAGTACTTC. Translated: CASSQGPTYEQYF.

CDR3 protein: CASSAGGQTHSPLHF. The CDR3 DNA follows: TGTGCCAGCAGTGCAGGGGGCCAAACTCATTCACCCCTCCACTTT. This chain uses TRBV6-1 with TRBJ1-6, with 8 bases that match TRBD1. The germline CDR1 and CDR2 sequences are MNHNS and SASEGT. Unmatched junction bases numbered 7, after V lost 4 bases and J lost 8 bases. The CDR3 loop spans 15 amino acids.

The V call is TRBV10-3, the J call TRBJ1-5; unclear D gene. Trimming left V 2 bases short and J 5 bases short, with 10 bases between. The CDR3 is 14 amino acids. CDR1 and CDR2 from the germline V gene are ENHRY and SYGVKD. CDR3 bases: TGTGCCATCAGTGAGGCGGCAAGATATCAGCCCCAGCATTTT. This codes for CAISEAARYQPQHF.

V is TRBV30 and J is TRBJ1-5; TRBD1 agrees at 8 bases. V lost 2 bases and J lost 6; bases outside the gene matches: 3. The CDR3 spans 13 residues. Per the germline V gene, CDR1 is GTSNPN and CDR2 is SVGIG (reference sequence). CDR3 loop: CAWSSGGSQPQHF. For the CDR3, the DNA is TGTGCCTGGAGTTCAGGGGGCAGTCAGCCCCAGCATTTT.

The gene calls are TRBV7-8 and TRBJ2-7, with 7 bases aligning to TRBD2. V dropped 0 bases and J dropped 1; count of bases not matched to a gene: 3. Germline loops: CDR1 SGHVS, CDR2 FQNEAQ. The CDR3 is 15 residues long. CDR3 loop: CASSLALGGSYEQYF. In nucleotides, the CDR3 is TGTGCCAGCAGCTTAGCGCTGGGAGGGTCCTACGAGCAGTACTTC.

The rearrangement uses TRBV18 and TRBJ2-7, with D possibly TRBD1 on 5 matching bases. The V gene lost 5 bases and the J gene lost 2 bases, with 13 bases spanning the gap. CDR3 size: 14 residues. Germline CDR1 KGHSH, CDR2 LQKENI. As DNA, the CDR3 is TGTGCCAGCTCATCATTTGGGGCCCCCTACGAGCAGTACTTC. This translates into CASSSFGAPYEQYF.

The chain joins TRBV5-1 to TRBJ1-6; unclear D gene. CDR1 and CDR2 from the germline V gene are SGHRS and YFSETQ. Trimming took 0 bases from V and 0 from J, leaving 13 bases between them. The CDR3 is 18 amino acids. The CDR3 nucleotides are TGCGCCAGCAGCTTGGAACAGCAATTGAGCTCCTATAATTCACCCCTCCACTTT. Translating it yields CASSLEQQLSSYNSPLHF.

The V gene is TRBV4-3, the J gene TRBJ1-1, with TRBD1 matching 10 bases. After removal of 1 base from V and 12 bases from J, the junction contained 11 bases not matched to a gene. There are 15 residues in the CDR3. The germline CDR1 and CDR2 sequences are LGHNA and YSLEER. The CDR3 is CASSQARSGTGETFF. CDR3 nucleotides: TGCGCCAGCAGCCAAGCCCGGTCCGGGACAGGGGAAACTTTCTTT.

With regard to this clone: The junction and the germline gene differ at one end; a read error may be behind it. Other DNA sequences in this sample translate to the same CDR3. The V gene is TRBV29-1, the J gene TRBJ2-1; 12 bases are a match to TRBD2. The CDR3 is made up of 14 amino acids. The germline V gene encodes CDR1 SQVTM and CDR2 ANQGSEA. This CDR3 is CSVGLAGAYNEQFF. The CDR3, as DNA: TGCAGCGTTGGACTAGCGGGGGCCTATAATGAGCAGTTCTTC.

The J gene is TRBJ2-7, the V gene TRBV5-6, with D perhaps matching TRBD2 (6 bases). From germline, CDR1 is SGHDT and CDR2 YYEEEE. Trimming cost V 3 bases and J 0 bases, with 7 bases left between them. The CDR3 is 13 amino acids. The CDR3 spells CASSSGVSYEQYF. The CDR3 bases are TGTGCCAGCAGCTCGGGGGTCTCCTACGAGCAGTACTTC.

This rearrangement joins TRBV30 to TRBJ1-6; TRBD1 aligns across 8 bases. V shed 3 bases and J 7 bases; nucleotides not matched to a gene: 5. Germline V gene data show CDR1 as GTSNPN and CDR2 as SVGIG (reference sequence). This CDR3 is built from 14 residues. CDR3 sequence: CAWRRQGRNSPLHF. CDR3 DNA: TGTGCCTGGAGGAGACAGGGGCGGAATTCACCCCTCCACTTT.

The rearrangement joins TRBV7-9 to TRBJ1-2, with D hard to call. V gave up 5 bases and J gave up 10 bases, with 20 bases separating them. The length of the CDR3 is 14 residues. Germline CDR1 and CDR2: SEHNR and FQNEAQ (reference sequence). The CDR3 loop is CASSLELSRTNYTF. The CDR3 coding sequence is TGTGCCAGCAGCCTCGAACTAAGTAGGACTAACTACACCTTC.

V usage is TRBV5-1 and J usage is TRBJ2-1, with D maybe TRBD2 (6 bases). CDR1 and CDR2 (germline): SGHRS, YFSETQ. The CDR3 has 14 residues. Trimming cost V 4 bases and J 6 bases, with 14 bases left between them. DNA of the CDR3: TGCGCCAGCAGCGGAGGAGGGCCCTTCAATGAGCAGTTCTTC. Its translation: CASSGGGPFNEQFF.

The chain carries TRBV7-7 and TRBJ1-1; 10 bases fit TRBD1. With 4 bases clipped from V and 2 bases from J, the junction kept 22 bases outside the gene matches. This CDR3 has 21 amino acids. Per the germline V gene, CDR1 is SSHAT and CDR2 is FNYEAQ (reference sequence). CDR3 coding DNA: TGTGCCAGCAGCTCCCCGGCTGGGACAGGGGTAACCCGACGCCTTAACACTGAAGCTTTCTTT. This codes for CASSSPAGTGVTRRLNTEAFF.

The rearrangement links TRBV9 to TRBJ2-1; TRBD2 matches 13 bases. CDR3 size: 19 residues. CDR1 SGDLS and CDR2 YYNGEE come from the germline V gene. J lost 4 bases, V lost 0 bases, and 10 bases had no gene match. The CDR3 DNA sequence: TGTGCCAGCAGCGTAGGACTAGCGGGAGGACCGTCCTTTTACAATGAGCAGTTCTTC. This gives the protein CASSVGLAGGPSFYNEQFF.

The chain is built from TRBV11-2 and TRBJ1-5, with D unresolved. CDR3 length: 15 residues. Germline assignment: CDR1 SGHAT and CDR2 FQNNGV. V gave up 1 base and J gave up 0 bases, with 7 bases separating them. The CDR3 nucleotides are TGTGCCAGCAGCTTAGGAGGGCTTAGCAATCAGCCCCAGCATTTT. Protein sequence: CASSLGGLSNQPQHF.

The chain couples TRBV6-1 to TRBJ2-7; weak D call: TRBD1 (5 bases). The V end lost 6 bases, the J end lost 0 bases, and 9 bases lay between the germline ends. CDR1 and CDR2 (germline): MNHNS, SASEGT. The CDR3 runs 13 residues. CDR3 bases: TGTGCCAGCAGGGGGCCAAGCTCCTACGAGCAGTACTTC. Translated, it gives CASRGPSSYEQYF.

This clone was picked up one time. This chain joins TRBV25-1 and TRBJ2-7; weak D call: TRBD1 (5 bases). V lost 7 bases and J 3 bases, leaving 7 bases between the germline ends. The CDR3 runs 11 residues. CDR1 is MGHDK, CDR2 SYGVNS, per germline. The CDR3 sequence: CASIDSYEQYF. The CDR3 nucleotides read TGTGCCAGCATCGACAGCTACGAGCAGTACTTC.

This chain connects TRBV18 to TRBJ1-1; D gene ambiguous. The CDR3 extends over 14 amino acids. CDR1 and CDR2 from the germline V gene are KGHSH and LQKENI. Deletions cut 1 base from V and 6 bases from J, with 12 bases between. The CDR3, as DNA: TGTGCCAGCTCACCACGAGCTCAAAGCCCTGAAGCTTTCTTT. It yields the protein CASSPRAQSPEAFF.

This chain connects TRBV9 to TRBJ1-1; D perhaps matches TRBD1 (5 bases). The CDR3 is made up of 16 amino acids. The germline V and J ends were trimmed by 6 bases and 4 bases, with 22 bases remaining between them. Germline CDR1 reads SGDLS; CDR2 reads YYNGEE. Here the CDR3 DNA reads TGTGCCAGCACCCCAGGGAGGGTTCCGGCGGGCACTGAAGCTTTCTTT. Protein: CASTPGRVPAGTEAFF.

This chain links TRBV19 with TRBJ2-5; the D is unclear. In germline, CDR1 is LNHDA, CDR2 SQIVND (reference sequence). The CDR3 contains 14 residues. The V and J ends lost 1 base and 0 bases respectively, with 6 bases between them. The CDR3 here is CASSIGANQETQYF. CDR3 bases: TGTGCCAGTAGTATAGGGGCTAACCAAGAGACCCAGTACTTC.